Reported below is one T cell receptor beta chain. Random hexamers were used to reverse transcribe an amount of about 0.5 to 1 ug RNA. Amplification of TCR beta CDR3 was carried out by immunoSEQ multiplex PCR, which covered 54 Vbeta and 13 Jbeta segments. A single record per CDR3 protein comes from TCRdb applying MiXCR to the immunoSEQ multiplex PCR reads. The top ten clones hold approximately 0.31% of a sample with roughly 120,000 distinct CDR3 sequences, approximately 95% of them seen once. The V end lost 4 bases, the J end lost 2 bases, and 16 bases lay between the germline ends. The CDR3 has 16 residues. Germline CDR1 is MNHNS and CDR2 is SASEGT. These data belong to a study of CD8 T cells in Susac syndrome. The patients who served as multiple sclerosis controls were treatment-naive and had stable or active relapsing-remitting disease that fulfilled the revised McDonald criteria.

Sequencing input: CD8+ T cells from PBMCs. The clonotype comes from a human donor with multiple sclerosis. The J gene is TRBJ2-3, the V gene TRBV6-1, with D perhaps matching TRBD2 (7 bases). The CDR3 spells CASSARAGAPTDTQYF. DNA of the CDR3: TGTGCCAGCAGTGCCCGGGCGGGGGCCCCCACAGATACGCAGTATTTT.